This T cell receptor beta chain was observed in a study of cytomegalovirus exposure and HLA in healthy donors. Study-level results: Most TCR sequences were rare, but some public TCRs occurred in many donors. It was confirmed in vitro that a few of the CMV-associated chains were specific for CMV antigens.

Worth noting for this clone: Antigen: not known.

PCR amplification relied on 60 Vbeta primers (plus 13 Jbeta primers). Assay: immunoSEQ multiplex PCR; the TCRdb copy retains only in-frame clones and omits some. The sample lists some 140,000 clones, roughly four fifths occurring once. Sequenced material: PBMCs. This sequence originates from a man aged 30 to 39 in good health and CMV-seronegative.

CDR3 loop: CASSLSGGAYNEQFF. The CDR3 DNA is TGCGCCAGCAGCTTATCAGGGGGCGCCTACAATGAGCAGTTCTTC. The genes are TRBV5-1 and TRBJ2-1, with 8 bases that match TRBD1. Germline V lookup: CDR1 SGHRS, CDR2 YFSETQ. The CDR3 runs to 15 residues. V lost 2 bases to trimming and J lost 2 bases; unmatched junction nucleotides: 3.